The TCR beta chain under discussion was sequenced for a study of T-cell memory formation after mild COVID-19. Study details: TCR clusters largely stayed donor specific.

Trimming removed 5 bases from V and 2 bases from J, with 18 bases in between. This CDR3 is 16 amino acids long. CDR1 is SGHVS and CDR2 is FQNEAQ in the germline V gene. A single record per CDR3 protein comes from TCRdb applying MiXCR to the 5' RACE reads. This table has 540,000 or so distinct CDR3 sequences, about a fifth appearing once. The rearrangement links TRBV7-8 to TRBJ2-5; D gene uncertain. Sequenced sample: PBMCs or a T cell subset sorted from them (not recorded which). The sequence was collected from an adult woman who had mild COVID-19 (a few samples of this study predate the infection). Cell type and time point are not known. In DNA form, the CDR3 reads TGTGCCAGCAGCCACGAGGTGTCCAGCCTTCAAGAGACCCAGTACTTC. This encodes CASSHEVSSLQETQYF.